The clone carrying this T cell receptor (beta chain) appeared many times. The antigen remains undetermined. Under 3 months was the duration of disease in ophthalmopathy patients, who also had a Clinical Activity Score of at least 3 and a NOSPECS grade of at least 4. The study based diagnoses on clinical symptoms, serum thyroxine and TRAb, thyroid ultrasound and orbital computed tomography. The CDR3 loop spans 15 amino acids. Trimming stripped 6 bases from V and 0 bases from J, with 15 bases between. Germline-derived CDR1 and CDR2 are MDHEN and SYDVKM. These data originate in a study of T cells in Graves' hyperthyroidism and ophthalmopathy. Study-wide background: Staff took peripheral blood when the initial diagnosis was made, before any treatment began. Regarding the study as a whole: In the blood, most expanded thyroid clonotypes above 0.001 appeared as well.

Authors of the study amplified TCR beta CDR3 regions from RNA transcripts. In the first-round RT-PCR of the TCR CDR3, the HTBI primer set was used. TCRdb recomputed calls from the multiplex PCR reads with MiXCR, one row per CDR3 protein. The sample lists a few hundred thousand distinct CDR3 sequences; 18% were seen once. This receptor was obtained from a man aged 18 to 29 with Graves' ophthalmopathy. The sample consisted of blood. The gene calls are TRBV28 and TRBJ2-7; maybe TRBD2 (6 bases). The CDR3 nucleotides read TGTGCCAGCAGCCAAGGTTGGGGGGTCTCCTACGAGCAGTACTTC. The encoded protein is CASSQGWGVSYEQYF.